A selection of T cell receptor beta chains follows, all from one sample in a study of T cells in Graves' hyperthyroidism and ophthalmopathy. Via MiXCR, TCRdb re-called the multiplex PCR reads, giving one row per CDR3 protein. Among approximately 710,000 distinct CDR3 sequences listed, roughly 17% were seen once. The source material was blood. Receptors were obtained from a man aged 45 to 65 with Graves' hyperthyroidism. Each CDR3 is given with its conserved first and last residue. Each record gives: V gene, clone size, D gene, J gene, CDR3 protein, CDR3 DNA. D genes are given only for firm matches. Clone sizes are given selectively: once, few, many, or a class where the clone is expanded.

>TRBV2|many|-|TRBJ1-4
CASSGGTNEKLFF
TGTGCCAGCAGCGGGGGAACTAATGAAAAACTGTTTTTT
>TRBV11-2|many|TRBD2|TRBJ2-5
CASSLDLRAGSETQYF
TGTGCCAGCAGCTTAGATTTAAGAGCGGGATCAGAGACCCAGTACTTC
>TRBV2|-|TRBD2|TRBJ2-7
CASRERETSYEQYF
TGTGCCAGCAGGGAGCGGGAGACGTCCTACGAGCAGTACTTC
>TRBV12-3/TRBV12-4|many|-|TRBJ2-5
CASSRTRQETQYF
TGTGCCAGCAGTCGGACAAGGCAAGAGACCCAGTACTTC
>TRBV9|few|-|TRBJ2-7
CASSPEPGRSNEQYF
TGTGCCAGCAGCCCCGAACCAGGGAGGTCCAACGAGCAGTACTTC
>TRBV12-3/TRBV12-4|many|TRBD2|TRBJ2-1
CASRLSGSGPYNEQFF
TGTGCCAGCAGACTTAGCGGGAGTGGGCCCTACAATGAGCAGTTCTTC
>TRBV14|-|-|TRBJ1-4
CASSPYLRGRSREKLFF
TGTGCCAGCAGCCCGTACCTCAGGGGAAGGTCCAGGGAAAAACTGTTTTTT
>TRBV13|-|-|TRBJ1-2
CASSSLGPYGYTF
TGTGCCAGCAGCTCGCTAGGGCCATATGGCTACACCTTC
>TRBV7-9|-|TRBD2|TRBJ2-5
CASSLVKTSGGTQETQYF
TGTGCCAGCAGCTTAGTCAAGACTAGCGGGGGAACCCAAGAGACCCAGTACTTC
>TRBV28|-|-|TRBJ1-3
CASSSRGAGNTIYF
TGTGCCAGCAGTAGCCGGGGCGCCGGAAACACCATATATTTT
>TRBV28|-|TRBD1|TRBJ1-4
CASSPSLGSWGQTATNEKLFF
TGTGCCAGCAGTCCGTCCCTCGGGAGTTGGGGACAGACTGCAACTAATGAAAAACTGTTTTTT
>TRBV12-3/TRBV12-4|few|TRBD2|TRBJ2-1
CASKLAWWDEQFF
TGTGCCAGCAAACTAGCGTGGTGGGATGAGCAGTTCTTC
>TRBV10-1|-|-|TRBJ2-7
CASSEVPSTYEQYF
TGCGCCAGCAGTGAGGTCCCATCGACCTACGAGCAGTACTTC
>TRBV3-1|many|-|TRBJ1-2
CASSQSNYGYTF
TGTGCCAGCAGCCAAAGCAACTATGGCTACACCTTC
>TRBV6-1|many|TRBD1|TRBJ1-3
CASSGQGSFSGNTIYF
TGTGCCAGCAGTGGACAGGGAAGCTTCTCTGGAAACACCATATATTTT
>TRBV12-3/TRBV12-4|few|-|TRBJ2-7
CASRTANYPEQYF
TGTGCCAGCAGGACCGCAAATTACCCCGAGCAGTACTTC
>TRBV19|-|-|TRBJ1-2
CATDPGGGWLSGYTF
TGTGCCACCGATCCAGGAGGAGGATGGCTATCTGGCTACACCTTC
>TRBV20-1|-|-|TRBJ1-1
CSVPGPTNTEAFF
TGCAGTGTCCCGGGACCGACGAACACTGAAGCTTTCTTT
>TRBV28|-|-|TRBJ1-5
CASSFSPLLEYSQPQHF
TGTGCCAGCAGTTTTTCCCCACTTCTCGAGTATAGCCAGCCCCAGCATTTT
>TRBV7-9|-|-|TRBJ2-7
CASTRTGKGEQYF
TGTGCCAGCACCAGAACAGGGAAGGGCGAGCAGTACTTC
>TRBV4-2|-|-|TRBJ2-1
CASSQFGWEESDNEQFF
TGTGCCAGCAGCCAATTCGGGTGGGAGGAAAGCGACAATGAGCAGTTCTTC
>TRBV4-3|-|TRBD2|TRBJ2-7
CASSQAYRLAAYEQYF
TGCGCCAGCAGCCAAGCATATCGACTAGCGGCCTACGAGCAGTACTTC
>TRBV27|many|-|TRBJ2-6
CASRGHSSGANVLTF
TGTGCCAGCAGGGGACACAGCTCTGGGGCCAACGTCCTGACTTTC
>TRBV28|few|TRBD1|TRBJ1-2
CASRSPGQGIAGYTF
TGTGCCAGCAGGAGTCCGGGACAGGGCATTGCTGGCTACACCTTC
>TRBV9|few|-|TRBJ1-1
CASSLRPTTEAFF
TGTGCCAGCAGCCTTCGACCAACCACTGAAGCTTTCTTT
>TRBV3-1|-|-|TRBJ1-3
CASSLGISSGNTIYF
TGTGCCAGCAGCCTGGGGATTAGCTCTGGAAACACCATATATTTT
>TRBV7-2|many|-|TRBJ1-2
CASSQSTGNGYTF
TGTGCCAGCAGCCAGTCCACAGGGAATGGCTACACCTTC
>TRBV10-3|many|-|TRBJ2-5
CAISEVSGLETQYF
TGTGCCATCAGTGAAGTTTCGGGGCTGGAGACCCAGTACTTC
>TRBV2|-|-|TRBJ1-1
CAIRGNSHTEAFF
TGTGCCATTCGCGGCAACAGCCACACTGAAGCTTTCTTT
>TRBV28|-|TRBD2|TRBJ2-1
CASSFASGRPSTFF
TGTGCCAGCAGTTTTGCTAGCGGGAGACCTAGCACGTTCTTC
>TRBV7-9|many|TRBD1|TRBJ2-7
CASSYGTGGTYEQYF
TGTGCCAGCAGCTACGGGACAGGGGGTACCTACGAGCAGTACTTC
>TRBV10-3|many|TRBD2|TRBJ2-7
CAIRSGTSGAYEQYF
TGTGCCATCAGGTCCGGGACTAGCGGAGCCTACGAGCAGTACTTC
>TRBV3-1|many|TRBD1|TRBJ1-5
CASSLRQGANQPQHF
TGTGCCAGCAGCCTCAGACAGGGGGCCAATCAGCCCCAGCATTTT
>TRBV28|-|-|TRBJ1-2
CASSSGRGYGYTF
TGTGCCAGCAGTTCGGGACGGGGGTATGGCTACACCTTC
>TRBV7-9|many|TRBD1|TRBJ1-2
CASSARTGLGYTF
TGTGCCAGCAGCGCCCGGACAGGGCTTGGCTACACCTTC
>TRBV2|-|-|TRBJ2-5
CASIPGEETQYF
TGTGCCAGCATTCCCGGTGAAGAGACCCAGTACTTC
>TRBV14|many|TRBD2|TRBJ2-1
CASSQDGLAGLKSSSYNEQFF
TGTGCCAGCAGCCAAGACGGACTAGCGGGCCTCAAAAGCAGCTCCTACAATGAGCAGTTCTTC
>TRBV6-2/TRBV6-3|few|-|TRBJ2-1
CASSPGSAHEQFF
TGTGCCAGCAGCCCTGGGAGTGCCCATGAGCAGTTCTTC
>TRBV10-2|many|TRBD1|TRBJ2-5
CASSPLTGGRETQYF
TGCGCCAGCAGTCCCTTGACAGGGGGCAGAGAGACCCAGTACTTC
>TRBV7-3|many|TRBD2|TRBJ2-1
CASSQSGGSYNEQFF
TGTGCCAGCTCTCAAAGCGGGGGTTCCTACAATGAGCAGTTCTTC
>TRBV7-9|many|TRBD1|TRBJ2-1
CASSFQGASYNEQFF
TGTGCCAGCAGCTTCCAGGGGGCATCCTACAATGAGCAGTTCTTC
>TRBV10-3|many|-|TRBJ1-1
CAISPGGRIPNTEAFF
TGTGCCATCAGCCCAGGAGGGCGGATCCCGAACACTGAAGCTTTCTTT
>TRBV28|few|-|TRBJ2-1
CASRSSRSYNEQFF
TGTGCCAGCAGAAGTAGCAGATCCTACAATGAGCAGTTCTTC
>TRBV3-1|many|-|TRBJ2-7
CASSQSGGSYEQYF
TGTGCCAGCAGCCAATCCGGGGGATCCTACGAGCAGTACTTC
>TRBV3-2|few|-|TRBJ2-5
CASSRWTRRRTQYF
TGTGCCAGCAGCCGATGGACCCGCCGAAGGACCCAGTACTTC
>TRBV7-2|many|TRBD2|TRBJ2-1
CASSSISGLTFYNEQFF
TGTGCCAGCAGCTCGATTAGCGGGCTCACCTTTTACAATGAGCAGTTCTTC
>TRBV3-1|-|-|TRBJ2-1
CASSQDAGPGGNEQFF
TGTGCCAGCAGCCAAGATGCGGGCCCCGGTGGTAATGAGCAGTTCTTC
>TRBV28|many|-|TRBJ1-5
CASSIDTQPQHF
TGTGCCAGCAGTATTGACACCCAGCCCCAGCATTTT
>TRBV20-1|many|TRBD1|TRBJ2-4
CSVSPTGIGNIQYF
TGCAGTGTCTCGCCGACAGGGATTGGAAACATTCAGTACTTC
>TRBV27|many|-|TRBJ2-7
CASRPNLSYEQYF
TGTGCCAGCAGGCCTAACCTCTCCTACGAGCAGTACTTC
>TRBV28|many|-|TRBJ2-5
CASSPRVPLQETQYF
TGTGCCAGCAGCCCAAGGGTACCCCTTCAAGAGACCCAGTACTTC
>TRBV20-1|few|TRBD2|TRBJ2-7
CSPKGLAASSYEQYF
TGCAGCCCGAAGGGACTAGCGGCTTCCTCCTACGAGCAGTACTTC
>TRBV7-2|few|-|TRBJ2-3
CASSLSGAADTQYF
TGTGCCAGCAGCTTATCTGGGGCTGCAGATACGCAGTATTTT